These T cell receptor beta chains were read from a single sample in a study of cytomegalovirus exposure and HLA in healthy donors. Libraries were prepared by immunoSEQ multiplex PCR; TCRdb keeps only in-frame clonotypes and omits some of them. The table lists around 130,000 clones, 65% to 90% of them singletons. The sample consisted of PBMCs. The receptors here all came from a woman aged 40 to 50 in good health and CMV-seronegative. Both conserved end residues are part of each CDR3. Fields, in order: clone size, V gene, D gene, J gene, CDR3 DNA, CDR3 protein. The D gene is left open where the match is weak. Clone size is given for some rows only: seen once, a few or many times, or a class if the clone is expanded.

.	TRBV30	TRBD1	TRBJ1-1	TGTGCCTGGGAACGGGGACAGGGAAACACTGAAGCTTTCTTT	CAWERGQGNTEAFF
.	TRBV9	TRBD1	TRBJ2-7	TGTGCCAGCAGCAACAACGCCGGGACAGGGGGCTTCGAGCAGTACTTC	CASSNNAGTGGFEQYF
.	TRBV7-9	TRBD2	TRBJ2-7	TGTTCCAGCAGCTTAGCACTAGCGGGAGTCCCCCCGAAGTACGAGCAGTACTTC	CSSSLALAGVPPKYEQYF
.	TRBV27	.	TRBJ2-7	TGTGCCAGCAGTTCCAGAGGGGGCGGGGGGTACGAGCAGTACTTC	CASSSRGGGGYEQYF
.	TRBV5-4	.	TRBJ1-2	TGTGCCAGCAGCTTGGCCGGAGGGGACTATGGCTACACCTTC	CASSLAGGDYGYTF
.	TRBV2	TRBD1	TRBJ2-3	TGTGCCAGCAGTGGGGGGACAGCGAATACGCAGTATTTT	CASSGGTANTQYF
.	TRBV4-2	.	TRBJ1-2	TGTGCCAGCAGCCAAGCGAACGGCTATGGCTACACCTTC	CASSQANGYGYTF
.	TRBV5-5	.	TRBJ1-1	TGTGCCAGCAGGGAACAGGTGAACACTGAAGCTTTCTTT	CASREQVNTEAFF
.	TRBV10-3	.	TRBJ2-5	TGTGCCATCAGTGAGCACCGGGAGACCCAGTACTTC	CAISEHRETQYF
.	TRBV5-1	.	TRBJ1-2	TGCGCCAGCAACTTTGACGGCGGGGATGGCTACACCTTC	CASNFDGGDGYTF
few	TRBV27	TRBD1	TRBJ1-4	TGTGCCAGCAGTTTATCGACAGGGTTTAATGAAAAACTGTTTTTT	CASSLSTGFNEKLFF
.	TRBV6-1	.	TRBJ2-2	TGTGCCAGCAGTGAGTTGGCGGGGGCAATTACCGGGGAGCTGTTTTTT	CASSELAGAITGELFF
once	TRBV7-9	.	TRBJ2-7	TGTGCCAGCAGCTTACAGACAGCCTACCTGTACGAGCAGTACTTC	CASSLQTAYLYEQYF
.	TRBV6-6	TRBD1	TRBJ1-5	TGTGCCAGCCAACCTCAGGGGGAAGGCCAGCCCCAGCATTTT	CASQPQGEGQPQHF
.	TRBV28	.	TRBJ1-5	TGTGCCAGCAGTTTTAGTCAGGGGAGCCAGCCCCAGCATTTT	CASSFSQGSQPQHF
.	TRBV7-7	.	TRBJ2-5	TGTGCCAGCAGCAGCACTAGTTCGGGGACCCAGTACTTC	CASSSTSSGTQYF
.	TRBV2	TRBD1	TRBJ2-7	TGTGCCAGCACTTACAAAGCCGGGACAGGGGGGTACGAGCAGTACTTC	CASTYKAGTGGYEQYF
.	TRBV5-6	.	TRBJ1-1	TGTGCCAGCAGCTTGTACTGGGTGGGAGACACTGAAGCTTTCTTT	CASSLYWVGDTEAFF
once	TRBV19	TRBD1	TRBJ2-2	TGTGCCAGTTACTCCGGGACAGGGGGAACCGGGGAGCTGTTTTTT	CASYSGTGGTGELFF
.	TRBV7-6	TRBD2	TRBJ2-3	TGTGCCAGCAGCTCCCATCAAGCGGGGGGTCCAGATACGCAGTATTTT	CASSSHQAGGPDTQYF
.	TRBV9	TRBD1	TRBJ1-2	TGTGCCAGCAGCGGCACAGGGGGCGGCTATGGCTACACCTTC	CASSGTGGGYGYTF
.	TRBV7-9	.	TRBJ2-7	TGTGCCAGCAGCTTAGACGGGGGATCGGGACAGTACTTC	CASSLDGGSGQYF
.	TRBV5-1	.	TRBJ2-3	TGCGCCAGCAGCCCTTATGGCCGAAAAGACACAGATACGCAGTATTTT	CASSPYGRKDTDTQYF
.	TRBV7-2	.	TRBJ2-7	TGTGCCAGCAGCTTTTTAGGGGGATCTGGGTACGAGCAGTACTTC	CASSFLGGSGYEQYF
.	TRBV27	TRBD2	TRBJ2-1	TGTGCCAGCAGTTCCTGGCTAGCGGACTACAATGAGCAGTTCTTC	CASSSWLADYNEQFF
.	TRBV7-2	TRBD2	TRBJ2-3	TGTGCCAGCAGCACTAGCGGACATCCTCCTACGCAGTATTTT	CASSTSGHPPTQYF
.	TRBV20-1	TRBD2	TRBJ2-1	TGCCTGGCGGGAGGGGCCTATGAGCAGTTCTTC	CLAGGAYEQFF
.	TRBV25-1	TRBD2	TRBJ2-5	TGTGCCAGCAGCCCCCAGGCGGGGGGGCCCGGGACCCAGTACTTC	CASSPQAGGPGTQYF
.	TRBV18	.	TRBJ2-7	TGTGCCAGCTCACCTTCCCTGGACAAAGCCCGTACCTACGAGCAGTACTTC	CASSPSLDKARTYEQYF
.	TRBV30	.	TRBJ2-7	TGTGCCTGGAGTGTCAGTCTAAACTACGAGCAGTACTTC	CAWSVSLNYEQYF
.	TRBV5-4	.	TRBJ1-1	TGTGCCAGCAGCTTGGCCCCGGCCCGGGGGAACACTGAAGCTTTCTTT	CASSLAPARGNTEAFF
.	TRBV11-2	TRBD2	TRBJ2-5	TGTGCCAGCAGCTTACGGCTAGCGGGAGTTTCCTCCCAAGAGACCCAGTACTTC	CASSLRLAGVSSQETQYF
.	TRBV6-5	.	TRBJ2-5	TGTGCCAGCATCCTAAAAGAGACCCAGTACTTC	CASILKETQYF
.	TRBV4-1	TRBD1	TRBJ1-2	TGCGCCAGCAGCCAGGGAAGGACAGGGTTAAACTATGGCTACACCTTC	CASSQGRTGLNYGYTF
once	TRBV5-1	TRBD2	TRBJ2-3	TGCGCCAGCAGCTCCCGGACTAGCGCCCCCGAAGGGCAGTATTTT	CASSSRTSAPEGQYF
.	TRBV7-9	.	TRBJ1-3	TGTGCCAGCAGCTTTCTGGGCAGCTCTGGAAACACCATATATTTT	CASSFLGSSGNTIYF
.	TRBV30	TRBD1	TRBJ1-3	TGTGCCTGGAGTGGGGACAGGGGATGGGGGACTATATATTTT	CAWSGDRGWGTIYF
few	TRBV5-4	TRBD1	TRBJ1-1	TGTGCCAGCAGCCAGACAGGGGGCGACACTGAAGCTTTCTTT	CASSQTGGDTEAFF
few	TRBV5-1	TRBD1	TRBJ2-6	TGCGCCAGCAGCAGGCGGGACAGGGACCCTGGGGCCAACGTCCTGACTTTC	CASSRRDRDPGANVLTF
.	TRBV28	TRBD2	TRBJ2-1	TGTGCCAGCAGTTTAATGTCGTCTAGCGGGACGGGTGAGCAGTTCTTC	CASSLMSSSGTGEQFF
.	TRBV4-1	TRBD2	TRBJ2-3	TGCGCCAGCAGCCGTGCGACTAGCGGGGTGGGCACAGATACGCAGTATTTT	CASSRATSGVGTDTQYF